This is a list of T cell receptor beta chains from one sample in a study of cytomegalovirus exposure and HLA in healthy donors. Sequencing was performed with immunoSEQ multiplex PCR; in TCRdb, only in-frame clones are kept and a portion is missing. The sample consists of 95,000 to 100,000 clones, around a tenth of them appearing once. The sample was PBMCs. These TCRs come from a man between 45 and 60 years old in good health and CMV-seropositive. Each CDR3 is given with its conserved first and last residue. The D gene is left open where the match is weak. For some rows the clone size is stated as once, few or many, or as a class when expanded; others skip it.

D gene	clone size	CDR3 length	J gene	V gene	CDR3 protein	CDR3 DNA
TRBD1	few	16	TRBJ2-7	TRBV2	CASSAGQGASLGEQYF	TGTGCCAGCAGTGCGGGGCAGGGGGCTTCATTGGGCGAGCAGTACTTC
TRBD1	few	15	TRBJ1-1	TRBV27	CASRDRGRLDTEAFF	TGTGCCAGCAGGGACAGGGGGCGCCTTGACACTGAAGCTTTCTTT
.	.	14	TRBJ1-1	TRBV25-1	CASSYRTGRGGVFF	TGTGCCAGCAGTTACCGGACGGGACGCGGGGGGGTTTTCTTT
.	few	15	TRBJ2-7	TRBV5-1	CASSSGTESSYEQYF	TGCGCCAGCAGCTCCGGGACTGAGAGCTCCTACGAGCAGTACTTC
TRBD2	.	15	TRBJ2-7	TRBV5-6	CASSLLAGWAYEQYF	TGTGCCAGCAGCTTACTAGCGGGATGGGCCTACGAGCAGTACTTC
TRBD1	few	15	TRBJ1-5	TRBV5-5	CASSSGQGPNQPQHF	TGTGCCAGCAGCTCCGGACAGGGCCCTAATCAGCCCCAGCATTTT
.	.	13	TRBJ2-1	TRBV29-1	CSVGGRSYNEQFF	TGCAGCGTTGGCGGCCGCTCCTACAATGAGCAGTTCTTC
.	.	13	TRBJ1-2	TRBV9	CASSQSGIYGYTF	TGTGCCAGCAGCCAATCAGGGATCTATGGCTACACCTTC
.	.	15	TRBJ1-5	TRBV7-2	CASSLGRSGNQPQHF	TGTGCCAGCAGCTTAGGTCGGTCGGGGAATCAGCCCCAGCATTTT
TRBD2	few	17	TRBJ2-5	TRBV4-1	CASSPLGGTSEKENQYF	TGCGCCAGCAGCCCCCTGGGAGGGACTAGCGAAAAAGAGAACCAGTACTTC
TRBD2	few	18	TRBJ2-7	TRBV4-3	CASSQRLAGGIPSYEQYF	TGCGCCAGCAGCCAGAGACTAGCGGGAGGGATCCCCTCCTACGAGCAGTACTTC
.	.	16	TRBJ2-1	TRBV7-9	CASSYGAAGDNNEQFF	TGTGCCAGCAGCTACGGGGCAGCGGGCGATAACAATGAGCAGTTCTTC
.	.	15	TRBJ1-2	TRBV7-2	CASSGRDGIYYGYTF	TGTGCCAGCAGCGGGAGGGACGGCATTTACTATGGCTACACCTTC
TRBD1	.	15	TRBJ1-6	TRBV5-6	CASSFLTGLHSPLHF	TGTGCCAGCAGCTTTTTGACAGGGTTACATTCACCCCTCCACTTT
TRBD1	many	15	TRBJ2-1	TRBV7-2	CASSQGQVIYNEQFF	TGTGCCAGCAGCCAGGGACAGGTGATCTACAATGAGCAGTTCTTC
.	many	12	TRBJ1-1	TRBV29-1	CSCTQGNTEAFF	TGCAGCTGCACACAGGGGAACACTGAAGCTTTCTTT
.	few	14	TRBJ1-4	TRBV5-4	CASSLMGDNEKLFF	TGTGCCAGCAGCTTGATGGGAGACAATGAAAAACTGTTTTTT
.	.	12	TRBJ2-3	TRBV6-5	CASSHDGDTQYF	TGTGCCAGCAGTCATGACGGGGATACGCAGTATTTT
.	few	13	TRBJ1-1	TRBV5-1	CASARSADTEAFF	TGCGCCAGCGCCCGTTCCGCGGACACTGAAGCTTTCTTT
.	few	14	TRBJ1-5	TRBV4-2	CASSQDRRLKPQHF	TGTGCCAGCAGCCAAGATAGGAGATTGAAGCCCCAGCATTTT
TRBD1	few	13	TRBJ1-6	TRBV5-1	CASRGTLDSPLHF	TGTGCCAGCAGGGGGACATTGGATTCACCCCTCCACTTT
.	.	19	TRBJ2-2	TRBV27	CASRGWVRAFGFDTGELFF	TGTGCCAGCAGGGGGTGGGTCAGGGCATTCGGTTTCGACACCGGGGAGCTGTTTTTT
.	few	15	TRBJ2-1	TRBV30	CAWSERAVSNNEQFF	TGTGCCTGGAGTGAGCGGGCGGTTAGTAACAATGAGCAGTTCTTC
TRBD1	.	15	TRBJ2-7	TRBV7-9	CASSFEQGSSYEQYF	TGTGCCAGCAGCTTCGAACAGGGGAGCTCCTACGAGCAGTACTTC
.	few	11	TRBJ1-1	TRBV30	CAWISFVEAFF	TGTGCCTGGATCTCGTTTGTGGAAGCTTTCTTT
TRBD2	.	16	TRBJ2-5	TRBV28	CASSLGLAGVQETQYF	TGTGCCAGCAGCCTTGGGTTAGCGGGAGTTCAAGAGACCCAGTACTTC
.	.	13	TRBJ2-3	TRBV7-8	CASSYLGADTQYF	TGTGCCAGCAGTTACTTGGGGGCGGATACGCAGTATTTT
.	.	14	TRBJ1-5	TRBV5-4	CASSFQGGNQPQHF	TGTGCCAGCAGCTTCCAGGGAGGAAATCAGCCCCAGCATTTT
.	.	14	TRBJ1-5	TRBV6-1	CASSEFESGQPQHF	TGTGCCAGCAGTGAATTCGAATCGGGTCAGCCCCAGCATTTT
.	few	13	TRBJ2-2	TRBV18	CASSLQATGELFF	TGTGCCAGCTCACTGCAGGCAACCGGGGAGCTGTTTTTT
TRBD2	.	14	TRBJ2-7	TRBV7-9	CASSPTSGSDEQYF	TGTGCCAGCAGCCCGACTAGCGGGAGCGACGAGCAGTACTTC
TRBD1	.	13	TRBJ1-6	TRBV7-3	CASSSGQPSPLHF	TGTGCCAGCAGCTCGGGACAGCCGTCACCCCTCCACTTT
.	.	13	TRBJ1-4	TRBV7-6	CASRRAGGEKLFF	TGTGCCAGCAGGCGGGCCGGAGGTGAAAAACTGTTTTTT
.	many	12	TRBJ2-3	TRBV4-2	CASSHRGDTQYF	TGTGCCAGCAGCCATCGAGGGGATACGCAGTATTTT
TRBD1	few	15	TRBJ1-1	TRBV19	CASRYPGGAPTEAFF	TGTGCCAGTAGGTACCCAGGGGGAGCGCCCACTGAAGCTTTCTTT
TRBD1	few	14	TRBJ1-1	TRBV2	CASSGEGQGSEAFF	TGTGCCAGCAGTGGTGAGGGACAGGGATCTGAAGCTTTCTTT
TRBD1	.	15	TRBJ2-7	TRBV28	CASSGRDRASYEQYF	TGTGCCAGCAGCGGCCGGGACAGGGCATCCTACGAGCAGTACTTC
TRBD2	many	17	TRBJ2-7	TRBV27	CASSFRHSSGSWHEQYF	TGTGCCAGCAGTTTTCGGCATTCGAGCGGGAGTTGGCACGAGCAGTACTTC